The T cell receptor (beta chain) under discussion was sequenced for a study of T cells in Graves' hyperthyroidism and ophthalmopathy. The CDR3 regions of TCR beta were amplified from RNA transcripts. The HTBI primer set served for first-round RT-PCR of the TCR CDR3. TCRdb itself ran the multiplex PCR reads through MiXCR, one entry per CDR3 protein. This table has a few hundred thousand distinct CDR3 sequences, approximately 15% appearing once. The hyperthyroidism was newly diagnosed and had lasted under 2 months; the patients were aged 18 to 65. Remarks on this clonotype: Its antigen is undetermined.

General study findings and limits: Blood also showed most of the thyroid clonotypes that were expanded above 0.001.

The germline V gene encodes CDR1 SGHDT and CDR2 YYEEEE. V was trimmed by 0 bases and J by 1 base, leaving 7 bases between them. This CDR3 contains 15 residues. The sequenced material came from blood. The clonotype comes from a woman in her late teens or twenties with Graves' hyperthyroidism. The V call is TRBV5-6, the J call TRBJ2-2; D unresolved. The CDR3 region is CASSLAFQNTGELFF. The CDR3 nucleotides are TGTGCCAGCAGCTTGGCCTTCCAGAACACCGGGGAGCTGTTTTTT.